This T cell receptor beta chain appears in the sequencing data of a study of OX40 agonist ivuxolimab in advanced cancers. Study-level results: In CD8+ T cells, expanded clones were on average more numerous than in CD4+.

Libraries were prepared by immunoSEQ multiplex PCR; TCRdb keeps only in-frame clonotypes and omits some of them. This table holds tens of thousands of clones, approximately 87% found once. V was trimmed by 6 bases and J by 0 bases, leaving 12 bases between them. This CDR3 is built from 15 residues. CDR1 is WSHSY, CDR2 SAAADI, per germline. On this clone: As yet, its antigen is unknown.

This TCR was recovered from an adult with an advanced solid tumor such as melanoma, head and neck, liver or kidney cancer. This specimen was CD4+ or CD8+ T cells sorted from blood, taken in a trial of the OX40 agonist ivuxolimab. This chain connects TRBV10-2 to TRBJ2-1; TRBD1 is a possible D gene (5 bases). The CDR3: CASRTQESSYNEQFF. CDR3 DNA sequence: TGCGCCAGCAGAACACAGGAAAGCTCCTACAATGAGCAGTTCTTC.